Following are 20 T cell receptor beta chains from one sample sequenced in a study of T cells in Graves' hyperthyroidism and ophthalmopathy. RNA transcripts gave rise to amplified TCR beta CDR3 regions. An initial round of RT-PCR targeting the TCR CDR3 relied on the HTBI primer set. Using its own MiXCR run on the multiplex PCR reads, TCRdb lists one record per CDR3 protein. The sample holds approximately 380,000 distinct CDR3 sequences, 19% seen once. Sequencing was done on a sample of blood. These receptor sequences come from a young woman with Graves' hyperthyroidism.

This clonotype was seen many times. V is TRBV6-1 and J is TRBJ2-4; TRBD2 matches at 7 bases. Germline V gives CDR1 MNHNS, CDR2 SASEGT. The CDR3 is made up of 15 amino acids. V lost 2 bases, J lost 4 bases, and 5 bases stayed unmatched. The CDR3 spells CASSEPERGKNIQYF. The CDR3 nucleotides read TGTGCCAGCAGTGAACCCGAGCGGGGTAAAAACATTCAGTACTTC.

This clonotype was seen a few times. The chain has TRBV7-2 and TRBJ1-3; 8 bases fit TRBD1. This CDR3 has 15 residues. V was pared by 5 bases and J by 3 bases, with 6 bases of the junction left unmatched. The germline CDR1 and CDR2 sequences are SGHTA and FQGNSA. CDR3 nucleotides: TGTGCCAGCAGCGCCGAGGGACAGGATGGAAACACCATATATTTT. Protein: CASSAEGQDGNTIYF.

The rearrangement links TRBV6-1 to TRBJ1-2; the D gene is possibly TRBD1 (5 bases). Per the germline V gene, CDR1 is MNHNS and CDR2 is SASEGT. This CDR3 comprises 15 residues. The V and J ends lost 1 base and 7 bases respectively, with 16 bases between them. This chain's CDR3 is CASSEDNHGGVGYTF. CDR3 nucleotides: TGTGCCAGCAGTGAAGACAACCATGGAGGGGTTGGCTACACCTTC.

This chain connects TRBV5-1 to TRBJ1-2; D might be TRBD1 (5 bases). Germline assignment: CDR1 SGHRS and CDR2 YFSETQ. This CDR3 is 13 amino acids long. V lost 0 bases and J lost 8, with 11 bases in between. CDR3 sequence reads: CASSLGARDGYTF. CDR3 bases: TGCGCCAGCAGCTTGGGGGCCAGGGACGGCTACACCTTC. Filled out from reference TRBV5-1 and TRBJ1-2, the complete variable domain reads KAGVTQTPRYLIKTRGQQVTLSCSPISGHRSVSWYQQTPGQGLQFLFEYFSETQRNKGNFPGRFSGRQFSNSRSEMNVSTLELGDSALYLCASSLGARDGYTFGSGTRLTVV.

Notes on this clonotype: This may come from a read error, since a much larger clone is one base off. The chain links TRBV5-1 to TRBJ2-5; D is undetermined. Looked up from germline, CDR1 is SGHRS and CDR2 is YFSETQ. The CDR3 has 13 amino acids. CDR3 DNA sequence: TGCGCCAGCAGCTTTGGACCACAAGAGATCCAGTACTTC. It encodes CASSFGPQEIQYF. The full variable domain, with the rest looked up from reference TRBV5-1 and TRBJ2-5, is KAGVTQTPRYLIKTRGQQVTLSCSPISGHRSVSWYQQTPGQGLQFLFEYFSETQRNKGNFPGRFSGRQFSNSRSEMNVSTLELGDSALYLCASSFGPQEIQYFGPGTRLLVL.

This clonotype showed up many times. The V gene is TRBV6-4, the J gene TRBJ1-1, with D perhaps matching TRBD1 (6 bases). Trimming took off 5 bases at V and 6 bases at J, with 13 bases between the two ends. Germline CDR1 reads MRHNA; CDR2 reads SNTAGT. The CDR3 contains 13 residues. The CDR3 DNA reads TGTGCCAGCAGTTCAGGGGAACGAGCTGAAGCTTTCTTT. Translating gives CASSSGERAEAFF.

This clonotype has just a few counts. The V gene is TRBV6-1, the J gene TRBJ1-5; the D is unclear. CDR1 is MNHNS, CDR2 SASEGT, per germline. This CDR3 spans 15 amino acids. The ends were cut back, 6 bases at V and 0 bases at J, with 12 bases in the middle. CDR3 region: CASSPFRDSNQPQHF. As DNA, the CDR3 is TGTGCCAGCAGCCCCTTCAGAGATAGCAATCAGCCCCAGCATTTT.

This clonotype was recorded many times. The V gene is TRBV27, the J gene TRBJ1-2; D ambiguous. The CDR3 length is 13 residues. Germline V gene data show CDR1 as MNHEY and CDR2 as SMNVEV (reference sequence). Trimming took off 5 bases at V and 2 bases at J, with 9 bases between the two ends. The CDR3 here is CASSMAGNYGYTF. As DNA, the CDR3 is TGTGCCAGCAGTATGGCCGGGAACTATGGCTACACCTTC.

The chain carries TRBV11-3 and TRBJ2-5; D not resolved. The CDR3 is made up of 13 amino acids. The V end lost 5 bases, the J end lost 2 bases, and 9 bases lay between the germline ends. In germline, CDR1 is SGHNT, CDR2 YENEEA. CDR3 sequence reads: CASSVFSQETQYF. The CDR3 bases are TGTGCCAGCAGCGTGTTTTCTCAAGAGACCCAGTACTTC.

The table lists this clonotype with many counts. This chain joins TRBV7-8 and TRBJ1-5; D remains unclear. The CDR3 spans 15 residues. Trimming took off 1 base at V and 3 bases at J, with 10 bases between the two ends. Germline V CDR1 and CDR2: SGHVS, FQNEAQ. DNA of the CDR3: TGTGCCAGCAGCTTAGGTAGGCTGTTCAATCAGCCCCAGCATTTT. Encoded protein: CASSLGRLFNQPQHF.

This clonotype was found a few times. This sequence joins TRBV7-3 and TRBJ2-2; D is possibly TRBD2 (6 bases). Germline values: CDR1 SGHTA, CDR2 FQGTGA. The V end lost 3 bases, the J end lost 6 bases, and 8 bases lay between the germline ends. The CDR3 runs 13 residues. Here the CDR3 reads CASSFGGPGELFF. The CDR3 DNA reads TGTGCCAGCAGCTTCGGGGGTCCCGGGGAGCTGTTTTTT.

This clonotype was detected many times. J is TRBJ1-2 and V is TRBV29-1; 12 bases fit TRBD1. V gave up 0 bases and J gave up 3 bases; unmatched junction bases: 11. The CDR3 covers 18 residues. CDR1 is SQVTM and CDR2 is ANQGSEA in the germline V gene. The CDR3 sequence is CSVEDLGTGGAGDYGYTF. CDR3 nucleotides: TGCAGCGTTGAAGACCTCGGGACAGGGGGCGCTGGGGACTATGGCTACACCTTC.

This chain connects TRBV6-1 to TRBJ2-4; TRBD2 matches 15 bases. The CDR3 contains 19 residues. Germline V gene data show CDR1 as MNHNS and CDR2 as SASEGT. Unmatched junction bases numbered 5, after V lost 2 bases and J lost 0 bases. As DNA, the CDR3 is TGTGCCAGCAGTGAACCTTGGACTAGCGGGAGGGTAGCCAAAAACATTCAGTACTTC. Translated: CASSEPWTSGRVAKNIQYF.

The chain joins TRBV13 to TRBJ2-5; the match to TRBD1 covers 11 bases. V lost 5 bases and J lost 5; bases outside the gene matches: 7. The CDR3 sequence is 15 residues long. Germline assignment: CDR1 PRHDT and CDR2 FYEKMQ (reference sequence). CDR3 protein: CASSQGTGGGETQYF. The CDR3 DNA is TGTGCCAGCAGCCAGGGGACAGGGGGAGGGGAGACCCAGTACTTC.

This clonotype showed up many times. The chain combines TRBV14 with TRBJ2-2, with D unclear. From germline, CDR1 is SGHDN and CDR2 FVKESK. V dropped 4 bases and J dropped 0 bases, with 12 bases sitting between them. The CDR3 is made up of 16 amino acids. The CDR3 sequence is CASSPGWVTNTGELFF. The CDR3 region has the DNA TGTGCCAGCAGCCCGGGCTGGGTTACGAACACCGGGGAGCTGTTTTTT.

The chain joins TRBV12-3 or TRBV12-4 to TRBJ2-7; D ambiguous. The CDR3 is 15 residues long. V lost 0 bases, J lost 6 bases, and 15 bases lay in between. CDR3 amino acids: CASSLAQNPVGEQYF. CDR3 DNA sequence: TGTGCCAGCAGTTTAGCGCAGAACCCGGTTGGCGAGCAGTACTTC.

The rearrangement uses TRBV7-2 and TRBJ2-7; possibly TRBD1 for D (6 bases). Trimming removed 6 bases from V and 13 bases from J, with 22 bases in between. Per germline, CDR1 SGHTA and CDR2 FQGNSA. The CDR3 consists of 13 residues. The CDR3 coding sequence is TGTGCCAGCAGTGAATTTATAGGACAGCCGATTTACTTC. Its translation: CASSEFIGQPIYF.

The chain uses TRBV12-3 or TRBV12-4 and TRBJ1-5, with 7 bases matching TRBD1. The CDR3 runs 16 residues. Trimming cost V 5 bases and J 2 bases; bases outside gene matches: 9. The CDR3 sequence: CASSGFRTGGNQPQHF. As DNA, the CDR3 is TGTGCCAGCAGTGGGTTTAGGACAGGCGGCAATCAGCCCCAGCATTTT.

This clonotype occurred many times. The chain couples TRBV12-5 to TRBJ2-7; 8 bases are shared with TRBD2. The junction had 7 bases not matched to a gene; V was cut back by 5 bases and J by 7 bases. The length of the CDR3 is 13 residues. Germline CDR1 is LGHNT and CDR2 is FRNRAP. The DNA of the CDR3 is TGTGCTAGTGGTAAGGGACTAGGCGGAGAGCAGTACTTC. It is translated as CASGKGLGGEQYF.

This clonotype was seen many times. The chain's CDR3 is CASSLGDMNTEAFF. Here the CDR3 DNA reads TGCGCCAGCAGCTTGGGGGATATGAACACTGAAGCTTTCTTT. This chain uses TRBV5-1 with TRBJ1-1; D is undetermined. Germline loops: CDR1 SGHRS, CDR2 YFSETQ. Trimming took 0 bases from V and 0 from J, leaving 6 bases between them. This CDR3 has 14 residues.